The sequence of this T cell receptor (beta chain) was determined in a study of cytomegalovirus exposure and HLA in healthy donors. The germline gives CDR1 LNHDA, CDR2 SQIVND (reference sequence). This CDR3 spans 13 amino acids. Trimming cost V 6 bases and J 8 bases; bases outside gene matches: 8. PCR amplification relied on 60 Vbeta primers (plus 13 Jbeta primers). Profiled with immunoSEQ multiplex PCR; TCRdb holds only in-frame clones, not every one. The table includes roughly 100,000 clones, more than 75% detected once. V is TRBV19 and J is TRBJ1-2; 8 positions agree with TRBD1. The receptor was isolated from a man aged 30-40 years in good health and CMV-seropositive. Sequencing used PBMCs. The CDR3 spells CASSRQGSGGYTF. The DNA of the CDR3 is TGTGCCAGTAGCAGACAGGGGAGTGGAGGCTACACCTTC.